The 11 T cell receptor beta chains presented below share a single source sample, sequenced in a study of identical twins. TCRdb re-called the 5' RACE reads through MiXCR, storing one row per CDR3 protein. The data show approximately 630,000 distinct CDR3 sequences, about 7.6% seen once. The same data also went into a second study, on yellow fever vaccine responses in identical twins.

The sequencing input was PBMCs. These receptors originate from a woman aged 18-29 years in good health.

The rearrangement links TRBV11-2 to TRBJ2-7, with D possibly being TRBD2 (5 bases). In germline, CDR1 is SGHAT, CDR2 FQNNGV. The CDR3 has 15 amino acids. V lost 5 bases and J 0 bases, leaving 14 bases between the germline ends. The CDR3 protein is CASSPGVGASYEQYF. The CDR3 coding sequence is TGTGCCAGCAGCCCCGGGGTGGGTGCCTCCTACGAGCAGTACTTC. Filled out from reference TRBV11-2 and TRBJ2-7, the complete variable domain reads EAGVAQSPRYKIIEKRQSVAFWCNPISGHATLYWYQQILGQGPKLLIQFQNNGVVDDSQLPKDRFSAERLKGVDSTLKIQPAKLEDSAVYLCASSPGVGASYEQYFGPGTRLTVT.

This clonotype showed up just once. CDR3 in DNA: TGTGCCAGCAGCTGGGCCGGGACTAGCGGGAGGAGAGAGCAGTTCTTC. It is translated as CASSWAGTSGRREQFF. The chain couples TRBV5-5 to TRBJ2-1; TRBD2 matches at 15 bases. Per the germline V gene, CDR1 is SGHKS and CDR2 is YYEKEE (reference sequence). Unmatched junction bases numbered 8, after V lost 3 bases and J lost 10 bases. The CDR3 loop spans 16 amino acids.

In its sample, this clonotype was seen many times. This chain connects TRBV5-5 to TRBJ2-3; 9 bases are shared with TRBD2. Germline V gene sequence: CDR1 SGHKS, CDR2 YYEKEE (reference sequence). This CDR3 region has 15 residues. The ends lost 7 bases at V and 2 bases at J; junction bases unmatched: 8. The CDR3, as DNA: TGTGCCAGCGACAAGACTAGCGGAAACACAGATACGCAGTATTTT. As protein: CASDKTSGNTDTQYF. Full variable domain (missing parts from reference TRBV5-5 and TRBJ2-3): DAGVTQSPTHLIKTRGQQVTLRCSPISGHKSVSWYQQVLGQGPQFIFQYYEKEERGRGNFPDRFSARQFPNYSSELNVNALLLGDSALYLCASDKTSGNTDTQYFGPGTRLTVL.

This chain connects TRBV9 to TRBJ2-1; 7 positions agree with TRBD1. The V and J ends lost 0 bases and 6 bases, in that order; junction bases with no gene match: 6. The germline V gene encodes CDR1 SGDLS and CDR2 YYNGEE. There are 15 residues in the CDR3. CDR3 DNA: TGTGCCAGCAGCGTAGAAGGGGGCATATTCAATGAGCAGTTCTTC. As protein: CASSVEGGIFNEQFF.

The chain recombines TRBV20-1 with TRBJ2-1; 8 bases match TRBD2. Germline V lookup: CDR1 DFQATT, CDR2 SNEGSKA (reference sequence). The trim removed 0 bases at V and 0 bases at J, leaving 7 bases unmatched. The length of the CDR3 is 17 residues. CDR3 loop: CSARDEVGTSSYNEQFF. CDR3 DNA: TGCAGTGCTAGAGATGAGGTAGGGACTAGCTCCTACAATGAGCAGTTCTTC.

The table lists this clonotype with a few counts. The chain has TRBV28 and TRBJ2-3; D ambiguous. This CDR3 spans 15 amino acids. CDR1 is MDHEN, CDR2 SYDVKM, per germline. The ends were cut back, 11 bases at V and 5 bases at J, with 23 bases in the middle. The CDR3, as DNA: TGTGCCTCGGCGCCCCAAGGTGGAATAGGAGATACGCAGTATTTT. It encodes CASAPQGGIGDTQYF. Full variable domain (rest looked up from reference TRBV28 and TRBJ2-3): DVKVTQSSRYLVKRTGEKVFLECVQDMDHENMFWYRQDPGLGLRLIYFSYDVKMKEKGDIPEGYSVSREKKERFSLILESASTNQTSMYLCASAPQGGIGDTQYFGPGTRLTVL.

This clonotype was counted at least ten times. V and J are TRBV10-1 and TRBJ2-3; D is possibly TRBD1 or TRBD2 (5 bases each). V lost 2 bases to trimming and J lost 8 bases, with 14 bases between them. Germline V gene data show CDR1 as WNHNN and CDR2 as SYGVQD (reference sequence). The length of the CDR3 is 14 residues. This CDR3 reads CASSEGDPVGTQYF. The CDR3 nucleotides are TGCGCCAGCAGTGAGGGGGACCCCGTAGGTACGCAGTATTTT.

This clonotype was observed a single time. At one boundary the junction diverges from the germline segment, which might be a read error. The gene calls are TRBV28 and TRBJ2-7; 9 positions agree with TRBD2. In germline, CDR1 is MDHEN, CDR2 SYDVKM. The CDR3 has 14 residues. CDR3 nucleotide sequence: TGTGCCGGCAGTCGTAGCGGGAGTTTCTACGAGCAGTACTTC. It yields the protein CAGSRSGSFYEQYF.

This chain connects TRBV12-3 or TRBV12-4 to TRBJ2-2; D unresolved. The CDR3 is 15 residues long. Trimming shortened V by 5 bases and J by 5 bases, and 15 bases separated the two germline ends. This CDR3 reads CASSISAMGTGELFF. Here the CDR3 DNA reads TGTGCCAGCAGTATTTCGGCCATGGGTACCGGGGAGCTGTTTTTT.

The genes are TRBV7-9 and TRBJ2-7; no definite D call. Trimming removed 4 bases at V and 6 bases at J, with 10 bases between. CDR1 is SEHNR, CDR2 FQNEAQ, per germline (reference sequence). This CDR3 is built from 12 residues. CDR3 sequence: CASSSEPVEQYF. CDR3 DNA: TGTGCCAGCAGCTCAGAACCGGTCGAGCAGTACTTC.

This clonotype was found many times. CDR3 sequence: CASSYSRGNQPQHF. DNA of the CDR3: TGTGCCAGCAGTTACTCCCGAGGCAATCAGCCCCAGCATTTT. V and J are TRBV6-2 or TRBV6-3 and TRBJ1-5; D unresolved. V was pared by 0 bases and J by 2 bases, with 5 bases between. Germline V gives CDR1 MNHEY, CDR2 SVGEGT. The CDR3 has 14 amino acids.